Shown below are 21 T cell receptor beta chains from a single sample sequenced in a study of blood T cell repertoires in COVID-19. Using immunoSEQ multiplex PCR, the repertoire was profiled, and TCRdb retains in-frame clones only, with some absent. The table shows over 450,000 clones, with 85% to 90% occurring only once. Sequencing was performed on peripheral blood. The receptor source for this set is a woman between 45 and 65 years old with COVID-19, enrolled during active disease.

The V and J genes are TRBV10-3 and TRBJ1-4; D is undetermined. The CDR3 is 15 amino acids. Per the germline V gene, CDR1 is ENHRY and CDR2 is SYGVKD. Trimming left V 0 bases short and J 9 bases short, with 14 bases between. The CDR3 nucleotides read TGTGCCATCAGTGAGTCGAGTGGCAGGTTGAAAAAACTGTTTTTT. Translation: CAISESSGRLKKLFF.

The V gene is TRBV4-1, the J gene TRBJ1-5; D ambiguous. Deletions cut 0 bases from V and 5 bases from J, with 8 bases between. CDR1 is MGHRA, CDR2 YSYEKL, per germline. The CDR3 has 14 amino acids. DNA for the CDR3: TGCGCCAGCAGCCAAGAGCCAGGCTATCAGCCCCAGCATTTT. It encodes CASSQEPGYQPQHF.

This sequence joins TRBV10-3 and TRBJ1-1; 7 nucleotides agree with TRBD1. The J segment lost 7 bases and the V segment lost 0 bases, leaving 2 bases of the junction unmatched. Germline CDR1 ENHRY, CDR2 SYGVKD. CDR3 size: 13 residues. Written as DNA, the CDR3 is TGTGCCATCAGTGAGTCGGGACAGTATGAAGCTTTCTTT. Protein: CAISESGQYEAFF.

This chain connects TRBV10-2 to TRBJ2-7; D ambiguous. Trimming took off 6 bases at V and 2 bases at J, with 14 bases between the two ends. CDR3 length: 14 residues. The germline V gene has CDR1 WSHSY and CDR2 SAAADI. CDR3 protein: CASRPPDSAYEQYF. The DNA of the CDR3 is TGCGCCAGCAGGCCTCCAGACTCCGCCTACGAGCAGTACTTC.

J is TRBJ2-1 and V is TRBV18; 7 bases align to TRBD1. Trimming at V came to 0 bases and at J to 5 bases, leaving 4 bases not matched to a gene. The length of the CDR3 is 15 residues. Per germline, CDR1 KGHSH and CDR2 LQKENI. The CDR3 DNA reads as TGTGCCAGCTCACCACCCGGGACAGCCGACAATGAGCAGTTCTTC. Protein sequence: CASSPPGTADNEQFF.

This chain uses TRBV2 with TRBJ1-2; 10 bases fit TRBD1. Germline trimming cut 6 bases from V and 4 bases from J; bases unmatched to any gene: 5. Germline V gene sequence: CDR1 SNHLY, CDR2 FYNNEI. This CDR3 is built from 14 residues. This CDR3 reads CASRDRGGTYGYTF. The CDR3 DNA reads TGTGCCAGCAGGGACAGGGGGGGGACCTATGGCTACACCTTC.

The chain recombines TRBV2 with TRBJ2-5; the D is unclear. The CDR3 is 15 residues long. CDR1 and CDR2 (germline): SNHLY, FYNNEI. Trimming stripped 2 bases from V and 4 bases from J, with 14 bases between. The chain's CDR3 is CASSEQNRGVETQYF. The DNA for the CDR3 is TGTGCCAGCAGTGAACAGAACCGTGGAGTAGAGACCCAGTACTTC.

This chain joins TRBV9 and TRBJ1-4, with a weak D call TRBD1 (5 bases). The V and J ends lost 4 bases and 8 bases respectively, with 12 bases between them. This CDR3 has 13 amino acids. Per the germline V gene, CDR1 is SGDLS and CDR2 is YYNGEE. CDR3 nucleotides: TGTGCCAGCAGCCGACAGCGGGGCGAAAAACTGTTTTTT. Encoded protein: CASSRQRGEKLFF.

This chain uses TRBV7-9 with TRBJ1-3; 9 bases line up with TRBD1. Germline-derived CDR1 and CDR2 are SEHNR and FQNEAQ (reference sequence). V dropped 5 bases and J dropped 2; count of bases not matched to a gene: 10. The CDR3 contains 17 residues. In DNA form, the CDR3 reads TGTGCCAGCAGCAAAACGGGACAGGGTAATCCTGGAAACACCATATATTTT. Its protein product is CASSKTGQGNPGNTIYF.

The chain couples TRBV5-5 to TRBJ1-5; TRBD1 matches at 7 bases. Germline-derived CDR1 and CDR2 are SGHKS and YYEKEE (reference sequence). V was pared by 3 bases and J by 9 bases, with 9 bases of the junction left unmatched. The CDR3 extends over 14 amino acids. The CDR3 region is CASSSTGMAGPQHF. CDR3 coding DNA: TGTGCCAGCAGCTCGACAGGGATGGCGGGGCCCCAGCATTTT.

The chain has TRBV5-4 and TRBJ2-7; tentatively, D is TRBD2 (6 bases). Trimming removed 3 bases from V and 2 bases from J, with 15 bases in between. This CDR3 has 15 residues. Per germline, CDR1 SGHNT and CDR2 YYREEE (reference sequence). CDR3 region: CASSSGQAGAYEQYF. The CDR3 DNA reads as TGTGCCAGCAGCTCCGGACAAGCGGGCGCCTACGAGCAGTACTTC.

The chain links TRBV18 to TRBJ2-7, with D maybe TRBD2 (6 bases). V was trimmed by 3 bases and J by 0 bases, leaving 15 bases between them. There are 16 residues in the CDR3. Germline CDR1 and CDR2: KGHSH and LQKENI. The CDR3 reads CASSPAVSGSSYEQYF. In DNA, the CDR3 is TGTGCCAGCTCACCTGCGGTTAGCGGTAGCTCCTACGAGCAGTACTTC.

This clone was found a few times. The chain joins TRBV7-2 to TRBJ1-5; D perhaps matches TRBD1 (5 bases). The CDR3 consists of 15 residues. V lost 1 base and J lost 2, with 9 bases in between. Germline V lookup: CDR1 SGHTA, CDR2 FQGNSA. The CDR3 region is CASSLGTPGNQPQHF. CDR3 bases: TGTGCCAGCAGCTTAGGGACACCTGGCAATCAGCCCCAGCATTTT.

The chain links TRBV7-2 to TRBJ1-3; TRBD1 might be the D (6 bases). Per the germline V gene, CDR1 is SGHTA and CDR2 is FQGNSA. V lost 5 bases and J lost 4, with 15 bases in between. This CDR3 contains 15 residues. The CDR3 nucleotides read TGTGCCAGCAGCGAGTCAGGGGTTTACGGAAACACCATATATTTT. As protein: CASSESGVYGNTIYF.

The chain couples TRBV19 to TRBJ1-2; D is perhaps TRBD1 (5 bases). Trimming took off 5 bases at V and 3 bases at J, with 13 bases between the two ends. Germline assignment: CDR1 LNHDA and CDR2 SQIVND (reference sequence). The CDR3 totals 14 residues. The DNA for the CDR3 is TGTGCCAGTAGTTTAGGGGTTCGGGACTATGGCTACACCTTC. Encoded protein: CASSLGVRDYGYTF.

This sequence joins TRBV15 and TRBJ1-2; possibly TRBD1 for D (6 bases). The CDR3 has 15 amino acids. CDR1 LNHNV and CDR2 YYDKDF come from the germline V gene (reference sequence). V was shortened by 0 bases and J by 2 bases, with 10 bases between the two germline ends. The CDR3 DNA sequence: TGTGCCACCAGCAGAGATTCAGGGGTCAACTATGGCTACACCTTC. Its translation: CATSRDSGVNYGYTF.

This clone was found once. The CDR3 nucleotides are TGTGCCACTATGGGGAGGAACACTGAAGCTTTCTTT. Translated, it gives CATMGRNTEAFF. V usage is TRBV19 and J usage is TRBJ1-1; D remains unclear. The CDR3 consists of 12 residues. CDR1 is LNHDA, CDR2 SQIVND, per germline (reference sequence). The V end lost 10 bases, the J end lost 1 base, and 10 bases lay between the germline ends.

This clone was detected a few times. CDR3 nucleotides: TGTGCCAGCAGCTTAGTAACAGGGTGGATGAACACTGAAGCTTTCTTT. Amino acid sequence: CASSLVTGWMNTEAFF. The chain employs TRBV13 and TRBJ1-1, with a possible D match to TRBD1 (6 bases). Per the germline V gene, CDR1 is PRHDT and CDR2 is FYEKMQ (reference sequence). The CDR3 sequence is 16 residues long. V dropped 1 base and J dropped 0 bases, with 12 bases sitting between them.

This chain joins TRBV19 and TRBJ2-2; 7 positions match TRBD2. Germline values: CDR1 LNHDA, CDR2 SQIVND (reference sequence). This CDR3 is 15 amino acids long. V shed 3 bases, J shed 2 bases, and the junction held 3 bases outside the gene matches. CDR3 sequence (DNA): TGTGCCAGTAGTATCGGGACTATCAACACCGGGGAGCTGTTTTTT. Translating gives CASSIGTINTGELFF.

This chain links TRBV3-1 (or the pseudogene TRBV3-2) with TRBJ1-6; possible D gene TRBD1, 5 bases. Trimming took 0 bases from V and 7 from J, leaving 13 bases between them. CDR1 is LGHDT and CDR2 is YNNKEL in the germline V gene (reference sequence). The CDR3 consists of 16 residues. The CDR3 reads CASSQDWARANSPLHF. The CDR3 DNA follows: TGTGCCAGCAGCCAAGATTGGGCCAGGGCGAATTCACCCCTCCACTTT.

The chain links TRBV19 to TRBJ2-7; the D gene is possibly TRBD2 (5 bases). Germline-derived CDR1 and CDR2 are LNHDA and SQIVND (reference sequence). There are 14 residues in the CDR3. Trimming pared 4 bases from V and 0 bases from J, leaving 10 bases between. The CDR3 region has the DNA TGTGCCAGTAGTAACGGGGAGAGCTCCTACGAGCAGTACTTC. It translates to CASSNGESSYEQYF.